The clone carrying this T cell receptor beta chain has at least ten counts. This specimen comes from a study of HIV-infected patients and healthy controls. Antiretroviral therapy had run roughly three months, about 14 weeks, before follow-up blood collection. Whole blood was used without fractionation, so all unsorted peripheral T cells were included. Reverse transcription used about 510 ng RNA and constant-region primers for alpha and beta. Each of the alpha and beta chains got its own library through chain-specific third strand synthesis with indices. One entry per CDR3 protein, called by TCRdb with MiXCR from the 5' RACE reads. The profile covers several thousand distinct CDR3 sequences, with over 8% appearing a single time and roughly 25% taken by the ten largest. The CDR3 has 14 amino acids. The germline V gene encodes CDR1 SGHVS and CDR2 FQNEAQ. V was cut by 4 bases and J by 0 bases, with 8 bases left in between.

This sequence joins TRBV7-8 and TRBJ2-3, with D hard to call. The receptor was derived from an adult with HIV infection. Sequences were derived from blood, sampled during antiretroviral therapy. The CDR3 protein is CASSYWSSTDTQYF. The CDR3 region has the DNA TGTGCCAGCAGCTACTGGAGTAGCACAGATACGCAGTATTTT.